Listed below are T cell receptor beta chains from one sample, sequenced in a study of blood T cell repertoires in COVID-19. Measured with immunoSEQ multiplex PCR; TCRdb has only the in-frame clones, and not every one. The data show some 150,000 clones, approximately 86% seen once. Material for sequencing was peripheral blood. All receptors derive from a woman in her forties or fifties with acute or convalescent COVID-19. Each CDR3 is given with its conserved first and last residue. A D gene is named only where the DNA matches it firmly. Clone size is given for some rows only: seen once, a few or many times, or a class if the clone is expanded.

.	TRBV4-3	TRBJ2-1	.	CASSQAPAGEQFF	TGCGCCAGCAGCCAAGCCCCCGCGGGTGAGCAGTTCTTC
TRBD1	TRBV6-2/TRBV6-3	TRBJ1-1	.	CASSSTGGSTEAFF	TGTGCCAGCAGTTCGACAGGGGGGAGCACTGAAGCTTTCTTT
.	TRBV30	TRBJ2-3	.	CAWGTVTDTQYF	TGTGCCTGGGGGACTGTTACAGATACGCAGTATTTT
TRBD2	TRBV19	TRBJ2-1	.	CASSIGAGPGDEQFF	TGTGCCAGTAGTATTGGAGCGGGGCCCGGGGATGAGCAGTTCTTC
TRBD2	TRBV2	TRBJ2-7	few	CASSFSGGSEQYF	TGTGCCAGCAGTTTTAGCGGGGGGTCCGAGCAGTACTTC
.	TRBV30	TRBJ1-5	.	CAWNSDGNQPQHF	TGTGCCTGGAATTCCGACGGGAATCAGCCCCAGCATTTT
.	TRBV7-2	TRBJ2-2	.	CASSLTGAAGELFF	TGTGCCAGCAGCTTAACTGGCGCGGCCGGGGAGCTGTTTTTT
.	TRBV6-6	TRBJ1-6	.	CASSYSMGPGSPLHF	TGTGCCAGCAGTTACTCGATGGGGCCCGGTTCACCCCTCCACTTT
.	TRBV6-2/TRBV6-3	TRBJ2-3	.	CASSYPPGGTDTQYF	TGTGCCAGCAGTTACCCGCCAGGGGGGACAGATACGCAGTATTTT
TRBD1	TRBV6-5	TRBJ1-4	.	CASNPGQGYEKLFF	TGTGCCAGCAATCCGGGACAGGGGTATGAAAAACTGTTTTTT
TRBD2	TRBV29-1	TRBJ2-1	once	CSVEGLAGYYNEQFF	TGCAGCGTTGAGGGACTAGCGGGATACTACAATGAGCAGTTCTTC
.	TRBV7-9	TRBJ1-3	.	CASQGRAGAGNTIYF	TGTGCCAGCCAAGGCCGGGCAGGGGCTGGAAACACCATATATTTT
TRBD2	TRBV6-5	TRBJ2-3	once	CASSRGGPSGDTQYF	TGTGCCAGCAGCCGCGGGGGGCCCTCAGGAGATACGCAGTATTTT
TRBD2	TRBV5-6	TRBJ2-7	.	CASSPGLAGGPEYEQYF	TGTGCCAGCAGCCCGGGACTAGCGGGAGGGCCGGAGTACGAGCAGTACTTC
.	TRBV6-1	TRBJ1-5	.	CASSAGQIYSNQPQHF	TGTGCCAGCAGTGCCGGACAGATATATAGCAATCAGCCCCAGCATTTT
.	TRBV19	TRBJ1-1	.	CASSPYRELTEAFF	TGTGCCAGTAGTCCATACAGGGAACTGACTGAAGCTTTCTTT
TRBD1	TRBV25-1	TRBJ1-4	.	CASSQTGGIGKLFF	TGTGCCAGCAGTCAAACAGGGGGCATTGGAAAACTGTTTTTT
TRBD1	TRBV7-2	TRBJ1-1	few	CASSYTTGRLTEAFF	TGTGCCAGCAGCTACACGACAGGGAGGTTGACTGAAGCTTTCTTT
.	TRBV7-9	TRBJ1-3	.	CASSPDSGSGNTIYF	TGTGCCAGCAGCCCTGACTCGGGGTCTGGAAACACCATATATTTT
TRBD2	TRBV4-3	TRBJ2-7	.	CASSQDRASGYEQYF	TGCGCCAGCAGCCAAGATAGGGCTAGCGGCTACGAGCAGTACTTC
.	TRBV6-5	TRBJ1-4	.	CASRASATNEKLFF	TGTGCCAGCAGAGCCTCTGCAACTAATGAAAAACTGTTTTTT
.	TRBV4-3	TRBJ2-2	.	CASSQGGLLNTGELFF	TGCGCCAGCAGCCAAGGGGGACTCCTGAACACCGGGGAGCTGTTTTTT
TRBD1	TRBV25-1	TRBJ1-2	.	CASSVLPLGDRDAPGYTF	TGTGCCAGCAGTGTCCTTCCCTTAGGGGACAGGGACGCTCCTGGCTACACCTTC
.	TRBV7-2	TRBJ2-5	.	CASSLDPRGRSQETQYF	TGTGCCAGCAGCTTAGACCCCAGGGGACGGTCCCAAGAGACCCAGTACTTC
.	TRBV7-2	TRBJ2-7	.	CASRPTGSREQYF	TGTGCCAGCAGACCTACAGGGTCGAGGGAGCAGTACTTC
.	TRBV18	TRBJ1-1	.	CASSPARSTEAFF	TGTGCCAGCTCACCGGCGAGGTCCACTGAAGCTTTCTTT
.	TRBV2	TRBJ1-5	.	CASKWPPQHF	TGTGCCAGCAAGTGGCCACCCCAGCATTTT
TRBD1	TRBV5-4	TRBJ2-2	few	CASSSDRGQGGELFF	TGTGCCAGCAGCAGCGACAGGGGGCAAGGCGGGGAGCTGTTTTTT
.	TRBV7-9	TRBJ1-4	.	CASSLYPGGDEKLFF	TGTGCCAGCAGCTTATACCCGGGTGGAGATGAAAAACTGTTTTTT
.	TRBV5-1	TRBJ1-2	.	CASSPRGGGYTF	TGCGCCAGCAGCCCAAGGGGGGGTGGCTACACCTTC
TRBD2	TRBV5-1	TRBJ2-1	.	CASSLVGLAGNEQFF	TGCGCCAGCAGCTTGGTTGGTCTAGCGGGCAATGAGCAGTTCTTC
.	TRBV18	TRBJ2-2	once	CASSPLFLEETTGELFF	TGTGCCAGCTCACCACTGTTTCTAGAGGAGACCACCGGGGAGCTGTTTTTT
.	TRBV4-3	TRBJ2-2	medium-sized	CASSPSDGGIGELFF	TGCGCCAGCAGCCCCTCGGATGGAGGGATCGGGGAGCTGTTTTTT
TRBD1	TRBV5-1	TRBJ2-7	many	CASSSGQGASGEQYF	TGCGCCAGCAGCTCGGGACAGGGGGCCTCGGGTGAGCAGTACTTC
.	TRBV6-5	TRBJ1-2	.	CASSLGAPNYGYTF	TGTGCCAGCAGTTTAGGGGCTCCTAACTATGGCTACACCTTC
.	TRBV6-5	TRBJ1-2	.	CASSYGETSWGYTF	TGTGCCAGCAGTTACGGGGAGACCTCCTGGGGCTACACCTTC